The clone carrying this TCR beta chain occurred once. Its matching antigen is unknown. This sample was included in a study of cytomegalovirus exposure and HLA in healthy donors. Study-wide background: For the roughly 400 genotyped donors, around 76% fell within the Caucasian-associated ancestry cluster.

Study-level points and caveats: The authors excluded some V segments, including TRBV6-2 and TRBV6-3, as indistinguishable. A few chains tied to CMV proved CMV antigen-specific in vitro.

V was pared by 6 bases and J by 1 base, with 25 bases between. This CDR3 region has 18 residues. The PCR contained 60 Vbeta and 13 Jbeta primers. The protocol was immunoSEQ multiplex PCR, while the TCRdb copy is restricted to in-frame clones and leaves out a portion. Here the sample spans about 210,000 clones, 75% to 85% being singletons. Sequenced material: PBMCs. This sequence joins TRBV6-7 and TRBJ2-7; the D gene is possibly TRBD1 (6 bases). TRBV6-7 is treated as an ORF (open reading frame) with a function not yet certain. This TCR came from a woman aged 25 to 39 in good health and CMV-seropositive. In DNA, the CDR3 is TGTGCCAGCAGGGGGGCCCCCGAGGCAAACCGATTATCCTACGAGCAGTACTTC. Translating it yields CASRGAPEANRLSYEQYF.